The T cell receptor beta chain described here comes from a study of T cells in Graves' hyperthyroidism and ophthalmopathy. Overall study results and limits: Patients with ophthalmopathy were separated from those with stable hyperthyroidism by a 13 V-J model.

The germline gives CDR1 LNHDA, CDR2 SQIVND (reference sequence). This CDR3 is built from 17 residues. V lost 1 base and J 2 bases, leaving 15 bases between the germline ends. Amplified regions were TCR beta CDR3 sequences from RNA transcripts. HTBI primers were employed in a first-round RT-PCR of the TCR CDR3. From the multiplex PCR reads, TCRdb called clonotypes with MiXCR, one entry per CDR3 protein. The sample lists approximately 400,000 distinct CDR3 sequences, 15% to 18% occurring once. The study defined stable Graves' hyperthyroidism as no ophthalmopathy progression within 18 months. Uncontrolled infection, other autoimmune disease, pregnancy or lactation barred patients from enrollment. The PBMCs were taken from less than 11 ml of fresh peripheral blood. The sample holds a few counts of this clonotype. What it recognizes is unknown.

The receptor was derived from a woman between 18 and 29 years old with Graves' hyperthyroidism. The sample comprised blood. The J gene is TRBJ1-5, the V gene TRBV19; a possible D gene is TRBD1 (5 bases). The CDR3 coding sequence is TGTGCCAGTAGTATAGTTATTTTCAGGGCCGGCAATCAGCCCCAGCATTTT. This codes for CASSIVIFRAGNQPQHF.